This T cell receptor (beta chain) appears in the sequencing data of a study of metastatic and nonmetastatic thyroid tumors. Ahead of thyroid surgery, no patient had received treatment of any kind. This clone occurred a few times. What it binds is not known. Findings and caveats of the study: It was reportedly found that TCR beta diversity was significantly higher in malignant thyroid tumors than in benign nodules, a difference seen in both blood and tumor samples.

With MiXCR, TCRdb reprocessed the PCR reads. Among some 13,000 clones listed, 20% to 25% were seen once. CDR1 and CDR2 (germline): DFQATT, SNEGSKA (reference sequence). V was pared by 0 bases and J by 6 bases, with 6 bases between. The CDR3 extends over 12 amino acids. Sequencing was performed on adjacent normal tissue. The J gene is TRBJ1-3, the V gene TRBV20-1; D is unclear. The source is a female donor with papillary thyroid cancer or a benign thyroid nodule (not recorded which). Some clones in this sample may be carry-over from other donors' samples. CDR3 sequence: CSARDRENTIYF. In nucleotides, the CDR3 is TGCAGTGCTAGAGATCGGGAAAACACCATATATTTT.